One and the same sample provided the 27 T cell receptor beta chains below, sequenced in a study of blood T cell repertoires in COVID-19. The assay was immunoSEQ multiplex PCR, and TCRdb's table has in-frame clones only and misses some. Found here are about 260,000 clones, 75% to 90% of them singletons; the top ten hold about 4%. Sequenced sample: PBMCs or T cells enriched from blood (not recorded which). The receptor set was obtained from a woman aged 30 to 39 with acute COVID-19.

The chain combines TRBV28 with TRBJ1-5; 8 nucleotides align to TRBD1. The CDR3 extends over 15 amino acids. Germline CDR1 and CDR2: MDHEN and SYDVKM. V shed 5 bases and J 5 bases; nucleotides not matched to a gene: 8. CDR3 amino acids: CASSQWTGTHQPQHF. CDR3 nucleotide sequence: TGTGCCAGCAGTCAATGGACAGGGACCCATCAGCCCCAGCATTTT.

The rearrangement links TRBV27 to TRBJ2-7; 14 positions match TRBD2. Losses at the gene ends were 10 bases for V and 2 bases for J; bases not matched to a gene: 10. CDR1 MNHEY and CDR2 SMNVEV come from the germline V gene (reference sequence). The CDR3 is 16 amino acids. CDR3 protein: CATKTSGRANPYEQYF. The CDR3 DNA sequence: TGTGCCACCAAGACTAGCGGGAGGGCTAATCCCTACGAGCAGTACTTC.

The rearrangement links TRBV5-8 to TRBJ2-1; no definite D call. V gave up 7 bases and J gave up 4 bases, with 12 bases separating them. The CDR3 totals 13 residues. Germline assignment: CDR1 SGHTS and CDR2 YDEGEE. CDR3 DNA sequence: TGTGCCAGCCTCGTCCGGGTATACAATGAGCAGTTCTTC. This codes for CASLVRVYNEQFF. The full variable domain, completed using reference TRBV5-8 and TRBJ2-1, is EAGVTQSPTHLIKTRGQQATLRCSPISGHTSVYWYQQALGLGLQFLLWYDEGEERNRGNFPPRFSGRQFPNYSSELNVNALELEDSALYLCASLVRVYNEQFFGPGTRLTVL.

The V call is TRBV28, the J call TRBJ2-7, with 8 bases identical to TRBD1. The CDR3 is made up of 14 amino acids. Germline assignment: CDR1 MDHEN and CDR2 SYDVKM. J gave up 2 bases and V 3 bases, and 3 bases lay outside the gene matches. The CDR3 reads CASSFRTGTYEQYF. The CDR3 DNA is TGTGCCAGCAGTTTTCGGACAGGGACCTACGAGCAGTACTTC. Together with reference TRBV28 and TRBJ2-7, the CDR3 gives the full variable domain: DVKVTQSSRYLVKRTGEKVFLECVQDMDHENMFWYRQDPGLGLRLIYFSYDVKMKEKGDIPEGYSVSREKKERFSLILESASTNQTSMYLCASSFRTGTYEQYFGPGTRLTVT.

Only a few counts were recorded for this clone. The J gene is TRBJ2-1, the V gene TRBV19, with 10 bases aligning to TRBD2. This CDR3 has 15 residues. CDR1 is LNHDA and CDR2 is SQIVND in the germline V gene (reference sequence). J gave up 8 bases and V 5 bases, and 9 bases lay outside the gene matches. CDR3 sequence reads: CASSGASGSTHEQFF. CDR3 coding DNA: TGTGCCAGTAGTGGGGCTAGCGGGAGCACACATGAGCAGTTCTTC.

The V and J genes are TRBV27 and TRBJ2-1; 13 bases line up with TRBD2. The V segment lost 7 bases and the J segment 7 bases; nucleotides outside the gene matches: 7. Germline assignment: CDR1 MNHEY and CDR2 SMNVEV (reference sequence). This CDR3 comprises 15 residues. The CDR3 sequence is CASTQLAGGPNEQFF. DNA for the CDR3: TGTGCCAGCACTCAACTAGCGGGAGGGCCAAATGAGCAGTTCTTC.

This clone occurred once. J is TRBJ2-5 and V is TRBV27; 9 bases match TRBD1. Germline CDR1 MNHEY, CDR2 SMNVEV (reference sequence). The CDR3 totals 15 residues. V dropped 4 bases and J dropped 5; count of bases not matched to a gene: 8. The CDR3 loop is CASSYGTGFGETQYF. The CDR3 DNA is TGTGCCAGCAGTTACGGGACAGGGTTTGGGGAGACCCAGTACTTC.

This sequence joins TRBV5-1 and TRBJ2-2; tentative D call: TRBD1 (6 bases). In germline, CDR1 is SGHRS, CDR2 YFSETQ. This CDR3 comprises 15 residues. Trimming took 4 bases from V and 3 from J, leaving 13 bases between them. The CDR3 DNA reads TGCGCCAGCAGCCCCTTCAGGGGACACACCGGGGAGCTGTTTTTT. This codes for CASSPFRGHTGELFF.

The V call is TRBV5-1, the J call TRBJ2-1; 9 positions agree with TRBD2. The CDR3 runs 16 residues. CDR1 is SGHRS and CDR2 is YFSETQ in the germline V gene. V gave up 4 bases and J gave up 8 bases; unmatched junction bases: 13. The CDR3 reads CASSKDSGSFGDEQFF. As DNA, the CDR3 is TGCGCCAGCAGCAAAGATAGCGGGAGCTTCGGGGATGAGCAGTTCTTC.

The J gene is TRBJ1-1, the V gene TRBV5-4, with D uncertain. V was pared by 0 bases and J by 4 bases, with 16 bases between. The CDR3 sequence is 16 residues long. Germline lookup yields CDR1 SGHNT and CDR2 YYREEE (reference sequence). This CDR3 reads CASSLGAGAFFTEAFF. The CDR3 nucleotides are TGTGCCAGCAGCTTGGGGGCGGGAGCGTTTTTCACTGAAGCTTTCTTT.

This chain links TRBV21-1 with TRBJ2-5; the table names TRBD2, a call not compared with the DNA. TRBV21-1 is noted as a pseudogene. The CDR3 contains 16 residues. The CDR3 region is CASSNPLAGGPETQYF. CDR3 coding DNA: TGTGCCAGCAGCAACCCTCTAGCGGGAGGGCCGGAGACCCAGTACTTC.

This clone appeared once. The rearrangement links TRBV14 to TRBJ2-5; 10 positions match TRBD2. Germline loops: CDR1 SGHDN, CDR2 FVKESK. Unmatched junction bases numbered 3, after V lost 1 base and J lost 4 bases. The CDR3 has 15 amino acids. This CDR3 is CASSQVAGGLETQYF. In nucleotides, the CDR3 is TGTGCCAGCAGCCAAGTAGCGGGAGGTCTAGAGACCCAGTACTTC. The entire variable domain, with the rest obtained from reference TRBV14 and TRBJ2-5, is as follows: EAGVTQFPSHSVIEKGQTVTLRCDPISGHDNLYWYRRVMGKEIKFLLHFVKESKQDESGMPNNRFLAERTGGTYSTLKVQPAELEDSGVYFCASSQVAGGLETQYFGPGTRLLVL.

The DNA for the CDR3 is TGTGCCAGCAGGACTAGTGGGCGGGAGGGCCATGAGCAGTTCTTC. It codes for CASRTSGREGHEQFF. The rearrangement joins TRBV27 to TRBJ2-1; 9 positions agree with TRBD2. The CDR3 is 15 residues long. Germline V gene lookup returns CDR1 MNHEY and CDR2 SMNVEV (reference sequence). With V trimmed by 6 bases and J by 8 bases, 11 bases remained unmatched.

The gene calls are TRBV7-9 and TRBJ2-1; TRBD2 agrees at 8 bases. The CDR3 is 16 residues long. CDR1 is SEHNR and CDR2 is FQNEAQ in the germline V gene (reference sequence). Germline trimming cut 1 base from V and 3 bases from J; bases unmatched to any gene: 5. CDR3 sequence (DNA): TGTGCCAGCAGCTTAGATAGCGGGAAGCGCTACAATGAGCAGTTCTTC. As protein: CASSLDSGKRYNEQFF.

CDR3 DNA sequence: TGTGCCAGCAGGGTACAGGGCGCCGGGGAGCTGTTTTTT. Its protein product is CASRVQGAGELFF. The chain links TRBV2 to TRBJ2-2; maybe TRBD1 (6 bases). The V gene lost 6 bases and the J gene lost 6 bases, with 11 bases spanning the gap. Per the germline V gene, CDR1 is SNHLY and CDR2 is FYNNEI. CDR3 length: 13 amino acids.

The rearrangement joins TRBV27 to TRBJ1-6, with D uncertain. CDR3 length: 13 amino acids. Germline lookup yields CDR1 MNHEY and CDR2 SMNVEV (reference sequence). V was pared by 6 bases and J by 8 bases, with 11 bases between. The CDR3 coding sequence is TGTGCCAGCAGCTTTCGCGATGATTCACCCCTCCACTTT. Translating it yields CASSFRDDSPLHF.

The V and J genes are TRBV9 and TRBJ2-1; TRBD1 agrees at 7 bases. The germline CDR1 and CDR2 sequences are SGDLS and YYNGEE. V dropped 6 bases and J dropped 6; count of bases not matched to a gene: 6. CDR3 length: 13 amino acids. The CDR3 nucleotides are TGTGCCAGCACCGAAGCAGGGGGCAATGAGCAGTTCTTC. Its protein product is CASTEAGGNEQFF.

This clone has a handful of counts. The chain couples TRBV27 to TRBJ2-3; no clear D. This CDR3 has 14 amino acids. Germline CDR1 reads MNHEY; CDR2 reads SMNVEV (reference sequence). V shed 5 bases and J shed 3 bases, with 12 bases lying between them. The CDR3 coding sequence is TGTGCCAGCAGTCGTGAGCCCGGGACAGATACGCAGTATTTT. This encodes CASSREPGTDTQYF.

The CDR3 bases are TGCGCCAGCAGCCCCTACCAGACTAGCGGGCAGTTCTTC. Amino acid sequence: CASSPYQTSGQFF. This rearrangement joins TRBV4-1 to TRBJ2-1; TRBD2 aligns across 9 bases. CDR1 MGHRA and CDR2 YSYEKL come from the germline V gene. The CDR3 length is 13 residues. V lost 4 bases, J lost 12 bases, and 7 bases stayed unmatched.

The V and J genes are TRBV13 and TRBJ1-1; a possible D gene is TRBD1 (6 bases). CDR3 size: 13 residues. CDR1 is PRHDT and CDR2 is FYEKMQ in the germline V gene (reference sequence). V gave up 5 bases and J gave up 2 bases, with 9 bases separating them. CDR3 loop: CASSRTVNTEAFF. The DNA of the CDR3 is TGTGCCAGCAGCCGGACAGTTAACACTGAAGCTTTCTTT.

The J gene is TRBJ1-1, the V gene TRBV5-4; D is unresolved. Germline CDR1 is SGHNT and CDR2 is YYREEE (reference sequence). Between the trimmed V and J ends, which lost 0 bases and 0 bases, there was a span of 9 bases. The CDR3 is 15 residues long. CDR3 loop: CASSLAQVMNTEAFF. The CDR3 coding sequence is TGTGCCAGCAGCTTGGCGCAGGTCATGAACACTGAAGCTTTCTTT.

This chain links TRBV27 with TRBJ2-1, with D unresolved. The CDR3 has 15 residues. Trimming cost V 3 bases and J 5 bases, with 14 bases left between them. The V gene's germline CDR1 is MNHEY and CDR2 SMNVEV (reference sequence). The CDR3 loop is CASSLTPTPHNEQFF. For the CDR3, the DNA is TGTGCCAGCAGTTTGACTCCCACCCCTCACAATGAGCAGTTCTTC.

The chain joins TRBV7-8 to TRBJ1-5, with D possibly being TRBD1 (6 bases). Per the germline V gene, CDR1 is SGHVS and CDR2 is FQNEAQ. The CDR3 is made up of 17 amino acids. V lost 5 bases to trimming and J lost 0 bases, with 17 bases between them. This chain's CDR3 is CASSPSLDRYSNQPQHF. The DNA of the CDR3 is TGTGCCAGCAGCCCGAGTCTGGACAGATATAGCAATCAGCCCCAGCATTTT.

V is TRBV27 and J is TRBJ2-2; TRBD1 matches 7 bases. The ends lost 3 bases at V and 4 bases at J; junction bases unmatched: 5. Per germline, CDR1 MNHEY and CDR2 SMNVEV (reference sequence). The CDR3 spans 15 residues. The CDR3 nucleotides are TGTGCCAGCAGTTTGTGGCAGGGGGTCACCGGGGAGCTGTTTTTT. Amino acids: CASSLWQGVTGELFF.

This clone came up a few times. The chain uses TRBV5-6 and TRBJ2-1, with 12 bases matching TRBD2. CDR1 and CDR2 (germline): SGHDT, YYEEEE. The CDR3 length is 17 residues. V was clipped by 0 bases and J by 4 bases; unmatched bases: 5. The CDR3 nucleotides read TGTGCCAGCAGCTTGGTTCTTGGACTAGCGGGATACAATGAGCAGTTCTTC. Translation: CASSLVLGLAGYNEQFF.

The V call is TRBV7-9, the J call TRBJ2-1; TRBD2 is a possible D gene (5 bases). From germline, CDR1 is SEHNR and CDR2 FQNEAQ (reference sequence). Deletions cut 4 bases from V and 0 bases from J, with 10 bases between. The CDR3 contains 15 residues. The DNA of the CDR3 is TGTGCCAGCAGCTCGGAGGTTGTCTCCTACAATGAGCAGTTCTTC. Protein: CASSSEVVSYNEQFF.

This chain joins TRBV7-2 and TRBJ1-2; 7 bases are shared with TRBD1. The V and J ends lost 5 bases and 0 bases, in that order; junction bases with no gene match: 6. CDR1 and CDR2 from the germline V gene are SGHTA and FQGNSA. The length of the CDR3 is 15 residues. The CDR3 region has the DNA TGTGCCAGCAGCCCGGGGGACAGCCCTAACTATGGCTACACCTTC. Its translation is CASSPGDSPNYGYTF.